This T cell receptor beta chain came from a study of human T cells and chemical hapten exposure. Overall study findings and caveats: The study found that DPC sensitization did not change TCRs above 1 in 1000 frequency.

Within the library, unique molecular identifiers were attached to each individual cDNA molecule. In the authors' workflow: Samples had a median of 95,638 TCRs, ranging about 20,000 to 700,000. Via MiXCR, TCRdb re-called the RACE reads, giving one row per CDR3 protein. The authors' filters were not applied to this entry. The table records some 65,000 distinct CDR3 sequences, roughly 6.6% of them present only once. This clonotype was detected ten times or more. Its antigen is as yet unknown. The CDR3 contains 10 residues. The ends were cut back, 4 bases at V and 12 bases at J, with 9 bases in the middle. Time point noted: healthy volunteer bleed at 6 weeks. The authors' total RNA extraction used unfractionated whole blood.

The receptor's source is a female donor in good health. Some clones in this sample may be carry-over from other donors' samples. Sequenced: whole blood. The chain couples TRBV12-3 or TRBV12-4 to TRBJ1-1; D is undetermined. CDR3 DNA sequence: TGTGCCAGCAGTTCGATAGTAACTTTCTTT. The encoded protein is CASSSIVTFF.